This T cell receptor (beta chain) was identified in a study of cytomegalovirus exposure and HLA in healthy donors. On the study more broadly: Among fewer than 500 genotyped donors, around 80% fell in the Caucasian-associated ancestry cluster.

The study ran its PCR with 60 Vbeta and 13 Jbeta primers. Produced via immunoSEQ multiplex PCR; TCRdb's table is partial and in-frame only. The repertoire includes fewer than 200,000 clones, 80% to 85% of them detected once, and 1.5% to 2% sits in the top ten. Germline CDR1 is MNHEY and CDR2 is SVGAGI. The CDR3 runs 11 residues. Trimming took 6 bases from V and 2 from J, leaving 5 bases between them. Findings and limits, study-wide: Listed as cytomegalovirus-associated were more than 150 TCR beta chains. Later analysis demonstrated an association between a missense DCLRE1C variant and TCR beta V- and J-gene trimming. With high specificity and sensitivity, the classifier reportedly diagnosed cytomegalovirus status.

As to this clone: Its cognate antigen is unknown.

This receptor was obtained from a woman aged 18-29 years in good health and CMV-seronegative. The sample was PBMCs. The chain has TRBV6-5 and TRBJ2-7; no reliable D call. CDR3 protein: CASSQTYEQYF. The CDR3 DNA follows: TGTGCCAGCAGCCAAACCTACGAGCAGTACTTC.